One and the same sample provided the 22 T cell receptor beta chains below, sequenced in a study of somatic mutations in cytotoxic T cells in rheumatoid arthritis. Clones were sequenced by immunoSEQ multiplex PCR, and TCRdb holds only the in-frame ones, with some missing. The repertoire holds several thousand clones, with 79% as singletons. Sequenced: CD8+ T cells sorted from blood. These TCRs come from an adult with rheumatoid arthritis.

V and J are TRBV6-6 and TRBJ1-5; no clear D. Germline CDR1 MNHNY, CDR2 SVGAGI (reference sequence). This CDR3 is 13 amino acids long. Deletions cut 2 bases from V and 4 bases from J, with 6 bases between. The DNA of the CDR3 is TGTGCCAGCAGTTACACGGAGAATCAGCCCCAGCATTTT. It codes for CASSYTENQPQHF.

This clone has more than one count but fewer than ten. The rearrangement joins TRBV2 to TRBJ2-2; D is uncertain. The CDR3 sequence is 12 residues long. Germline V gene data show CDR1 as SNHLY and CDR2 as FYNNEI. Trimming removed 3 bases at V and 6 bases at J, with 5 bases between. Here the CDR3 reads CASSEVPGELFF. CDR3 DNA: TGTGCCAGCAGTGAGGTGCCCGGGGAGCTGTTTTTT. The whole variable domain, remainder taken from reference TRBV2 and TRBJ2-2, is EPEVTQTPSHQVTQMGQEVILRCVPISNHLYFYWYRQILGQKVEFLVSFYNNEISEKSEIFDDQFSVERPDGSNFTLKIRSTKLEDSAMYFCASSEVPGELFFGEGSRLTVL.

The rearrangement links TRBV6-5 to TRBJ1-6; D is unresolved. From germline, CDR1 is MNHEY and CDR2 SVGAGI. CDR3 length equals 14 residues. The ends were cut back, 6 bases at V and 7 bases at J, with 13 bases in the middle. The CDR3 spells CASRKDAENSPLHF. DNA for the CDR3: TGTGCCAGCAGGAAGGACGCAGAGAATTCACCCCTCCACTTT.

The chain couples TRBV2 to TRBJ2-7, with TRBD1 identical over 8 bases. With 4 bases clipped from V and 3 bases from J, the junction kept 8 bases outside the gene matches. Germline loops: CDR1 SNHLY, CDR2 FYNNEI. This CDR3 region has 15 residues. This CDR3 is CASSGMGQANYEQYV. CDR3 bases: TGTGCCAGCAGTGGAATGGGACAGGCCAACTACGAGCAGTACGTC.

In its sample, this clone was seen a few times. The CDR3 reads CASSFGGQPQHF. The CDR3 nucleotides are TGTGCCAGCAGTTTTGGTGGTCAGCCCCAGCATTTT. This chain uses TRBV28 with TRBJ1-5; D is undetermined. CDR1 MDHEN and CDR2 SYDVKM come from the germline V gene. Trimming left V 3 bases short and J 6 bases short, with 6 bases between. This CDR3 has 12 amino acids. Combining the CDR3 with reference TRBV28 and TRBJ1-5 gives the whole variable domain DVKVTQSSRYLVKRTGEKVFLECVQDMDHENMFWYRQDPGLGLRLIYFSYDVKMKEKGDIPEGYSVSREKKERFSLILESASTNQTSMYLCASSFGGQPQHFGDGTRLSIL.

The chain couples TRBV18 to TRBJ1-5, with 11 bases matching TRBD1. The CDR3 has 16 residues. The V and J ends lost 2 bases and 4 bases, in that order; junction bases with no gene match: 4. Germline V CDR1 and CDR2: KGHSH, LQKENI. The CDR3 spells CASSPSGTGGNQPQHF. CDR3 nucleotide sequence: TGTGCCAGCTCACCAAGTGGGACAGGGGGGAATCAGCCCCAGCATTTT.

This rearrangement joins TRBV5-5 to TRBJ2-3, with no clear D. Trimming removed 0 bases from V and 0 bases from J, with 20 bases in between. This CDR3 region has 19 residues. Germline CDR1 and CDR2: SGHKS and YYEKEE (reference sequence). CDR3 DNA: TGTGCCAGCAGCTTGGACACGAGCCCTACATACTCTAGCACAGATACGCAGTATTTT. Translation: CASSLDTSPTYSSTDTQYF.

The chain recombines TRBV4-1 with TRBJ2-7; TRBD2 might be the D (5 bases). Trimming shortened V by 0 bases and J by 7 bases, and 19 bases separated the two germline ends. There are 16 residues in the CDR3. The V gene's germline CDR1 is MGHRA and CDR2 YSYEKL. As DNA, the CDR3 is TGCGCCAGCAGCCAAGATAATGCGGGTAATATAGTGGAGCAGTACTTC. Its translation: CASSQDNAGNIVEQYF.

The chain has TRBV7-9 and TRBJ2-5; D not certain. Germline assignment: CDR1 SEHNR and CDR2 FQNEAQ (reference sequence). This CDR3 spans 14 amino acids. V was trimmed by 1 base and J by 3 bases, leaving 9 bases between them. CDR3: CASSLDSVEETQYF. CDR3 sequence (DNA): TGTGCCAGCAGCTTAGATTCAGTCGAAGAGACCCAGTACTTC.

This CDR3 is CASSLEGGPTYNEQFF. CDR3 DNA sequence: TGTGCCAGCAGCTTAGAAGGGGGGCCTACCTACAATGAGCAGTTCTTC. V is TRBV7-8 and J is TRBJ2-1, with D perhaps being TRBD1 or TRBD2 (6 bases each). Germline V lookup: CDR1 SGHVS, CDR2 FQNEAQ. The CDR3 is 16 residues long. Trimming took off 1 base at V and 2 bases at J, with 12 bases between the two ends. The whole variable domain, filled in from reference TRBV7-8 and TRBJ2-1, reads GAGVSQSPRYKVAKRGQDVALRCDPISGHVSLFWYQQALGQGPEFLTYFQNEAQLDKSGLPSDRFFAERPEGSVSTLKIQRTQQEDSAVYLCASSLEGGPTYNEQFFGPGTRLTVL.

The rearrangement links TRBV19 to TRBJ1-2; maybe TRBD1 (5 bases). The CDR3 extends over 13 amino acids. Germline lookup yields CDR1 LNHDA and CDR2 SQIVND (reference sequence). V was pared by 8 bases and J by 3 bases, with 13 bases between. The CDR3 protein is CASDSLEDYGYTF. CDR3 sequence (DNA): TGTGCCAGTGACAGCCTCGAAGACTATGGCTACACCTTC.

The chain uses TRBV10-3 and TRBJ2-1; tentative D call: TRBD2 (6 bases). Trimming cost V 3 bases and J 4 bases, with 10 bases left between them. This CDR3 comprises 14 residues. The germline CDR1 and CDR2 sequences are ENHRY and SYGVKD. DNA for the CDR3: TGTGCCATCAGTGACAGGGAGGATTACAATGAGCAGTTCTTC. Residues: CAISDREDYNEQFF.

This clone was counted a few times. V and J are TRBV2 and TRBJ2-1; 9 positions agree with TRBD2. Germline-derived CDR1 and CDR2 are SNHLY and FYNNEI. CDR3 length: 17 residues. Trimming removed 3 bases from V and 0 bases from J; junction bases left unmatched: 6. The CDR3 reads CASSDSGSGFSYNEQFF. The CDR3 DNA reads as TGTGCCAGCAGTGATAGCGGGAGCGGCTTCTCCTACAATGAGCAGTTCTTC.

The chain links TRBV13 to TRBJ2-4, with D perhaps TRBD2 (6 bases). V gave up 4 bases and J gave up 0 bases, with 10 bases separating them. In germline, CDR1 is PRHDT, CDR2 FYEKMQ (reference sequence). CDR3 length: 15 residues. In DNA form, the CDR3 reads TGTGCCAGCAGCTCCCTGGGACTAGCCAAAAACATTCAGTACTTC. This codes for CASSSLGLAKNIQYF. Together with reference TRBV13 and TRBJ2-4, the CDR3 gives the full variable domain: AAGVIQSPRHLIKEKRETATLKCYPIPRHDTVYWYQQGPGQDPQFLISFYEKMQSDKGSIPDRFSAQQFSDYHSELNMSSLELGDSALYFCASSSLGLAKNIQYFGAGTRLSVL.

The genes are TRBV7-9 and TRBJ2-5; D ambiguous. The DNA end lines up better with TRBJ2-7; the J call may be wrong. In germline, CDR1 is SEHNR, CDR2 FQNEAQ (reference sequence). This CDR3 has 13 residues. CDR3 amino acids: CASSLDYLYEQYF. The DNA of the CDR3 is TGTGCCAGCAGCTTAGATTATTTGTACGAGCAGTACTTC.

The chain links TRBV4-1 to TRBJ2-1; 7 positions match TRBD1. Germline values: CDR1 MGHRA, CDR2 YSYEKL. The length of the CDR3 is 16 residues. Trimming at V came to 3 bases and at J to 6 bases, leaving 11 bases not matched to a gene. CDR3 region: CASSQLPGQMGNEQFF. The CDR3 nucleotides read TGCGCCAGCAGCCAGCTTCCGGGACAGATGGGCAATGAGCAGTTCTTC.

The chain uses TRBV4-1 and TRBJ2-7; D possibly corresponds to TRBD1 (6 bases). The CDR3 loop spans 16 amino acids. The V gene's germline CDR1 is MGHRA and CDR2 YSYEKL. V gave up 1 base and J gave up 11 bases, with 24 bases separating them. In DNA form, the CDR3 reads TGCGCCAGCAGCCAAGGGGGGTACCAGGGGAACGGTTTGAAGTACTTC. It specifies CASSQGGYQGNGLKYF.

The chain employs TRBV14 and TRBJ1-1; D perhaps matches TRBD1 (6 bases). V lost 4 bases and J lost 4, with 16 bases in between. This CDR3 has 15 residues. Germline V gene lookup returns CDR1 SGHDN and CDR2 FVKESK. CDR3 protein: CASSPFGRGSTEAFF. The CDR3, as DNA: TGTGCCAGCAGCCCCTTCGGGAGGGGGAGCACTGAAGCTTTCTTT.

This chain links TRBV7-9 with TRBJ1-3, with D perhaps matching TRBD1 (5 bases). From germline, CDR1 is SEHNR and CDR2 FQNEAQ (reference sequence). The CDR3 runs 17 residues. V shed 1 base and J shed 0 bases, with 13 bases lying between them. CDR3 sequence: CASSLVQVPSSGNTIYF. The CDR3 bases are TGTGCCAGCAGCTTAGTACAGGTACCGAGCTCTGGAAACACCATATATTTT. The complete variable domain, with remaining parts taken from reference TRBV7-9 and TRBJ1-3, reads DTGVSQNPRHKITKRGQNVTFRCDPISEHNRLYWYRQTLGQGPEFLTYFQNEAQLEKSRLLSDRFSAERPKGSFSTLEIQRTEQGDSAMYLCASSLVQVPSSGNTIYFGEGSWLTVV.

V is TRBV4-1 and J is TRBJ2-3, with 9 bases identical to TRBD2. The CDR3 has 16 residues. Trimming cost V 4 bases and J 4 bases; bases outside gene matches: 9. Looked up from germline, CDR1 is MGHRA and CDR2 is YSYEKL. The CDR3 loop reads CASSPPLAGQADTQYF. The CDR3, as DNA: TGCGCCAGCAGCCCCCCTCTAGCGGGGCAGGCAGATACGCAGTATTTT.

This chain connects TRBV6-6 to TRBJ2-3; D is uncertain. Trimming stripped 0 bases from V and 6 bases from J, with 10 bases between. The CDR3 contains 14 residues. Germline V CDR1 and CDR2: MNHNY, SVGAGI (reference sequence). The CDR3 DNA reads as TGTGCCAGCAGTTACTCAGCTGGGTCGGATACGCAGTATTTT. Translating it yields CASSYSAGSDTQYF.

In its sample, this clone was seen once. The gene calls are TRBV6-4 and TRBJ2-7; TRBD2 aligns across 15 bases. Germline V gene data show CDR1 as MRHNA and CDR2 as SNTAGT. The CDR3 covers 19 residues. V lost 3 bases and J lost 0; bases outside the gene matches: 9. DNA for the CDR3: TGTGCCAGCAGTGAAACCGGGACTAGCGGGGGGATTTTCTCCTACGAGCAGTACGTC. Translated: CASSETGTSGGIFSYEQYV.